Included here is one TCR beta chain sequence, with context. The antigen remains undetermined. The data were obtained in a study of cytomegalovirus exposure and HLA in healthy donors. Overall study: There were 300 to 400 genotyped donors. Of these, roughly 80% fell in the genetic ancestry cluster associated with self-reported Caucasian donors. Study-level findings and limits: Highest at DRB1 and lowest at HLA-C, TCR association rates differed among HLA loci in a later analysis. Likely technical artifact: a cluster of highly shared sequence variants. Looking again later, the authors saw that most CMV-associated TCR beta chains seemed HLA-restricted.

This PCR relied on a set of 60 Vbeta primers and 13 Jbeta primers. Profiling relied on immunoSEQ multiplex PCR, and the TCRdb table lists in-frame clones only, not all of them. The sample records fewer than 150,000 clones, about 80% being singletons. The V end was cut by 2 bases, the J end by 5 bases, with 9 bases between. CDR3 length equals 12 residues. Germline assignment: CDR1 GTSNPN and CDR2 SVGIG (reference sequence). The rearrangement joins TRBV30 to TRBJ2-5; D might be TRBD1 (6 bases). The clonotype was recovered from a female donor in good health and CMV-seropositive. What was sequenced was PBMCs. The CDR3 DNA reads TGTGCCTGGAGTAGGCAGGGGGAGACCCAGTACTTC. Protein sequence: CAWSRQGETQYF.